One sample yielded the 6 T cell receptor beta chains listed below, sequenced in a study of identical twins (dated by TCRdb to 2015 to 2016). Libraries were built with 5' RACE. TCRdb shows the sequencer as Illumina HiSeq 2000. Starting from the raw public reads, TCRdb applied fastp trimming at Q25, assembled clones with MiXCR and retained in-frame beta chains. Every entry covers one CDR3 protein and lists the most common genes and DNA from its rows. The sample contains around 240,000 distinct CDR3 sequences, roughly 7% of them found a single time. The ten largest clonotypes hold under 4% of the sample. The same sample was also used in a study of yellow fever vaccine responses in identical twins.

What was sequenced was memory (CD45RO+) T cells sorted from blood. According to the study, the label for this sample's cell subset or site signals: CD45RO+ enriched T cells. Receptor source: a woman aged 18-29 years in good health.

In this sample, this clonotype turned up a few times. The V and J genes are TRBV20-1 and TRBJ2-1; TRBD2 matches at 7 bases. The germline V gene encodes CDR1 DFQATT and CDR2 SNEGSKA (reference sequence). V shed 3 bases, J shed 5 bases, and the junction held 7 bases outside the gene matches. This CDR3 comprises 14 residues. CDR3 protein: CSASLADLNNEQFF. The CDR3 coding sequence is TGCAGTGCTAGCCTAGCGGACTTAAACAATGAGCAGTTCTTC.

This clonotype has a handful of counts. The V call is TRBV24-1, the J call TRBJ2-3, with 8 bases that match TRBD1. CDR3 length: 16 amino acids. CDR1 KGHDR and CDR2 SFDVKD come from the germline V gene. V was clipped by 3 bases and J by 3 bases; unmatched bases: 7. CDR3 nucleotides: TGTGCCACCAGTGATCCGGCAGGGGGCCCGACAGATACGCAGTATTTT. It is translated as CATSDPAGGPTDTQYF.

This clonotype appeared a few times. The CDR3 protein is CASSLDYGNEQFF. For the CDR3, the DNA is TGTGCCAGCAGCCTGGACTACGGGAATGAGCAGTTCTTC. The chain employs TRBV7-9 and TRBJ2-1, with a tentative D call TRBD2 (6 bases). The V gene lost 5 bases and the J gene lost 7 bases, with 12 bases spanning the gap. The CDR3 spans 13 residues. Germline V gives CDR1 SEHNR, CDR2 FQNEAQ (reference sequence).

This clonotype was recorded at least ten times. J is TRBJ1-4 and V is TRBV7-8; TRBD1 matches 7 bases. Germline CDR1 SGHVS, CDR2 FQNEAQ. V shed 6 bases, J shed 8 bases, and the junction held 12 bases outside the gene matches. This CDR3 has 15 amino acids. The CDR3 is CASRSGTAEGEKLFF. The CDR3 nucleotides read TGTGCCAGCAGGTCAGGGACAGCTGAGGGGGAAAAACTGTTTTTT.

A few counts support this clonotype. The V call is TRBV7-2, the J call TRBJ2-7; 7 nucleotides line up with TRBD1. Germline V gene sequence: CDR1 SGHTA, CDR2 FQGNSA. The junction had 6 bases not matched to a gene; V was cut back by 4 bases and J by 0 bases. The CDR3 covers 15 residues. The CDR3 DNA follows: TGTGCCAGCAGCTCAAGGACAGGTCGCTCCTACGAGCAGTACTTC. Amino acid sequence: CASSSRTGRSYEQYF.

This clonotype was seen ten or more times. This chain connects TRBV5-1 to TRBJ2-3; D may be TRBD2 (6 bases). Trimming stripped 1 base from V and 0 bases from J, with 9 bases between. The CDR3 spans 15 residues. Germline V gene lookup returns CDR1 SGHRS and CDR2 YFSETQ. Here the CDR3 DNA reads TGCGCCAGCAGCTTGTGGGGGACTAGCACAGATACGCAGTATTTT. Its translation is CASSLWGTSTDTQYF.